Below are 23 T cell receptor beta chains sequenced from a single sample in a study of siplizumab effects on memory and regulatory T cells (dated by TCRdb to 2018 to 2020). The library was produced with the immunoSEQ multiplex PCR assay. In TCRdb, the immuneACCESS table is reduced to in-frame sequences with V and J assigned. These tables do not hold every clone; where another copy was compared, an unresolved V gene accounts for under half, and the others remain unexplained. The sample contains 90,000 to 110,000 clones, about 91% of them found a single time. Approximately 0.73% of the sample is in the top ten clones. Sequencing was carried out using Tregs sorted from blood. All receptors come from a human donor in good health.

This chain uses TRBV7-3 with TRBJ1-2; the D gene is possibly TRBD1 (6 bases). This CDR3 region has 15 residues. Germline V gives CDR1 SGHTA, CDR2 FQGTGA. V lost 2 bases and J lost 0, with 10 bases in between. The CDR3 protein is CASSLGGGTNYGYTF. In DNA, the CDR3 is TGTGCCAGCAGCTTAGGGGGCGGAACTAACTATGGCTACACCTTC.

The rearrangement joins TRBV11-3 to TRBJ2-1; D perhaps matches TRBD2 (5 bases). The CDR3 runs to 13 residues. Germline V gene sequence: CDR1 SGHNT, CDR2 YENEEA. V gave up 1 base and J gave up 7 bases, with 8 bases separating them. The CDR3 reads CASSLGTANEQFF. The DNA for the CDR3 is TGTGCCAGCAGCTTAGGGACTGCTAATGAGCAGTTCTTC.

J is TRBJ1-2 and V is TRBV9; D perhaps matches TRBD1 (5 bases). CDR3 length: 16 amino acids. V dropped 0 bases and J dropped 3 bases, with 15 bases sitting between them. The germline CDR1 and CDR2 sequences are SGDLS and YYNGEE. The CDR3: CASSVAVREQYYGYTF. For the CDR3, the DNA is TGTGCCAGCAGCGTAGCGGTCAGGGAGCAATACTATGGCTACACCTTC. Combining the CDR3 with reference TRBV9 and TRBJ1-2 gives the whole variable domain DSGVTQTPKHLITATGQRVTLRCSPRSGDLSVYWYQQSLDQGLQFLIQYYNGEERAKGNILERFSAQQFPDLHSELNLSSLELGDSALYFCASSVAVREQYYGYTFGSGTRLTVV.

This chain's CDR3 is CSFTGNTEAFF. In nucleotides, the CDR3 is TGCAGCTTTACAGGGAACACTGAAGCTTTCTTT. The chain combines TRBV29-1 with TRBJ1-1; a possible D gene is TRBD1 (5 bases). The V gene lost 8 bases and the J gene lost 1 base, with 8 bases spanning the gap. Germline V gene sequence: CDR1 SQVTM, CDR2 ANQGSEA. The CDR3 is made up of 11 amino acids. Complete variable domain (other parts from reference TRBV29-1 and TRBJ1-1): SAVISQKPSRDICQRGTSLTIQCQVDSQVTMMFWYRQQPGQSLTLIATANQGSEATYESGFVIDKFPISRPNLTFSTLTVSNMSPEDSSIYLCSFTGNTEAFFGQGTRLTVV.

The V gene is TRBV25-1, the J gene TRBJ2-7; 8 nucleotides match TRBD2. The CDR3 is 15 residues long. CDR1 MGHDK and CDR2 SYGVNS come from the germline V gene. The V gene end was trimmed by 0 bases and the J gene end by 6 bases; junction bases not matched to a gene: 7. The CDR3 loop reads CASSEYRGGLSEQYF. CDR3 DNA sequence: TGTGCCAGCAGTGAATACCGGGGGGGCCTTTCCGAGCAGTACTTC.

This chain joins TRBV6-1 and TRBJ2-5; no clear D gene. CDR1 is MNHNS, CDR2 SASEGT, per germline. This CDR3 is 15 amino acids long. V was shortened by 3 bases and J by 5 bases, with 16 bases between the two germline ends. CDR3 coding DNA: TGTGCCAGCAGTGATTTTGGGGTTCGTGGGGAGACCCAGTACTTC. Encoded protein: CASSDFGVRGETQYF.

The gene calls are TRBV28 and TRBJ1-5; D is undetermined. This CDR3 spans 16 amino acids. Trimming removed 2 bases at V and 10 bases at J, with 21 bases between. Per germline, CDR1 MDHEN and CDR2 SYDVKM. The CDR3 loop is CASSLGGKTTISPQHF. The DNA for the CDR3 is TGTGCCAGCAGTTTAGGCGGAAAGACAACTATCAGCCCCCAGCATTTT.

This chain joins TRBV5-1 and TRBJ2-7, with D possibly being TRBD1 (5 bases). CDR1 and CDR2 from the germline V gene are SGHRS and YFSETQ. This CDR3 spans 13 amino acids. Trimming shortened V by 0 bases and J by 3 bases, and 7 bases separated the two germline ends. The CDR3 sequence is CASSLGGVYEQYF. The CDR3 nucleotides are TGCGCCAGCAGCTTGGGGGGCGTCTACGAGCAGTACTTC.

The count of this clone is one. The chain couples TRBV12-2 to TRBJ1-1. TRBV12-2 is reported as a pseudogene. The CDR3 is 17 amino acids. The CDR3 DNA reads TGTGCAAGTCGCCCCCGGGAGTGCAGACGCATGAACACTGAAGCTTTCTTT. Translated, it gives CASRPRECRRMNTEAFF.

The chain has TRBV7-3 and TRBJ2-1, with 10 bases lining up with TRBD1. The CDR3 totals 15 residues. The germline V gene encodes CDR1 SGHTA and CDR2 FQGTGA. V shed 3 bases, J shed 2 bases, and the junction held 1 base outside the gene matches. As DNA, the CDR3 is TGTGCCAGCAGCTTGGGACAGGGGCCCTACAATGAGCAGTTCTTC. Translating it yields CASSLGQGPYNEQFF.

The chain links TRBV5-6 to TRBJ1-2, with 7 bases matching TRBD1. J lost 2 bases, V lost 3 bases, and 7 bases had no gene match. The CDR3 is made up of 15 amino acids. Looked up from germline, CDR1 is SGHDT and CDR2 is YYEEEE. The CDR3 spells CASSYQQGTNYGYTF. The CDR3 DNA reads as TGTGCCAGCAGCTATCAACAGGGGACGAACTATGGCTACACCTTC.

Of note for this clone: This sample also contains other DNA sequences that code for the same CDR3. V usage is TRBV5-1 and J usage is TRBJ2-3, with D uncertain. V dropped 0 bases and J dropped 1 base, with 6 bases sitting between them. The CDR3 length is 14 residues. Germline CDR1 is SGHRS and CDR2 is YFSETQ. The CDR3 reads CASSLGPGTDTQYF. CDR3 nucleotides: TGCGCCAGCAGCTTGGGTCCCGGCACAGATACGCAGTATTTT.

The chain is built from TRBV6-5 and TRBJ2-3; possibly TRBD2 for D (5 bases). The CDR3 totals 14 residues. V lost 0 bases, J lost 5 bases, and 9 bases lay in between. In germline, CDR1 is MNHEY, CDR2 SVGAGI. DNA of the CDR3: TGTGCCAGCAGTTACTCTGGTCGGGGAGATACGCAGTATTTT. Translation gives CASSYSGRGDTQYF.

This rearrangement joins TRBV6-1 to TRBJ1-1, with D uncertain. The germline V gene encodes CDR1 MNHNS and CDR2 SASEGT. The CDR3 runs to 15 residues. The ends were cut back, 11 bases at V and 0 bases at J, with 19 bases in the middle. CDR3 bases: TGTGCCTCCCGACCGGACGGCCGCATGAACACTGAAGCTTTCTTT. Translated: CASRPDGRMNTEAFF.

The J gene is TRBJ1-5, the V gene TRBV7-8, with 9 bases lining up with TRBD1. Germline CDR1 is SGHVS and CDR2 is FQNEAQ. This CDR3 region has 15 residues. Trimming removed 5 bases from V and 7 bases from J; junction bases left unmatched: 9. The DNA of the CDR3 is TGTGCCAGCAGCACTACCGGGACAGGGCTCCAGCCCCAGCATTTT. This sequence encodes CASSTTGTGLQPQHF.

V and J are TRBV6-5 and TRBJ1-2, with a tentative D call TRBD1 (5 bases). Trimming removed 6 bases at V and 1 base at J, with 9 bases between. The germline V gene has CDR1 MNHEY and CDR2 SVGAGI. This CDR3 region has 13 residues. This CDR3 reads CASRGDFNYGYTF. The CDR3 coding sequence is TGTGCCAGCAGGGGGGACTTTAACTATGGCTACACCTTC.

This rearrangement joins TRBV14 to TRBJ1-5; maybe TRBD1 (6 bases). CDR3 size: 21 residues. The germline gives CDR1 SGHDN, CDR2 FVKESK. Trimming shortened V by 2 bases and J by 1 base, and 27 bases separated the two germline ends. CDR3 coding DNA: TGTGCCAGCAGCCAATGCCAACAACAGGGAGCCGGTATGGACAGCAATCAGCCCCAGCATTTT. It translates to CASSQCQQQGAGMDSNQPQHF.

The chain links TRBV9 to TRBJ2-5; the match to TRBD1 covers 9 bases. The V and J ends lost 2 bases and 2 bases, in that order; junction bases with no gene match: 4. Germline loops: CDR1 SGDLS, CDR2 YYNGEE. This CDR3 contains 15 residues. The CDR3 here is CASSVGTGWQETQYF. The CDR3 coding sequence is TGTGCCAGCAGCGTCGGGACAGGGTGGCAAGAGACCCAGTACTTC.

The J gene is TRBJ2-7, the V gene TRBV5-1, with unresolved D. Per germline, CDR1 SGHRS and CDR2 YFSETQ. This CDR3 spans 13 amino acids. V lost 4 bases, J lost 1 base, and 9 bases lay in between. The CDR3 DNA is TGCGCCAGCAGCGGGGTAGGGTCCTACGAGCAGTACTTC. Amino acids: CASSGVGSYEQYF.

The chain uses TRBV9 and TRBJ1-1; D gene unclear. Germline V gene lookup returns CDR1 SGDLS and CDR2 YYNGEE. The CDR3 contains 13 residues. The V end lost 1 base, the J end lost 5 bases, and 9 bases lay between the germline ends. DNA for the CDR3: TGTGCCAGCAGCGTAAGAGTCTGGACTGAAGCTTTCTTT. Translating gives CASSVRVWTEAFF.

This clone was observed a handful of times. This chain uses TRBV29-1 with TRBJ1-1; D perhaps matches TRBD1 (6 bases). V shed 7 bases and J shed 0 bases, with 12 bases lying between them. CDR1 and CDR2 (germline): SQVTM, ANQGSEA. The CDR3 sequence is 13 residues long. The CDR3 is CSGWGAVNTEAFF. CDR3 nucleotide sequence: TGCAGCGGATGGGGGGCAGTGAACACTGAAGCTTTCTTT.

The chain carries TRBV14 and TRBJ2-3, with 11 bases aligning to TRBD2. V lost 3 bases, J lost 8 bases, and 4 bases stayed unmatched. Germline V lookup: CDR1 SGHDN, CDR2 FVKESK. CDR3 length equals 14 residues. The CDR3 coding sequence is TGTGCCAGCAGCCATCGACTAGCGGGGAGTACGCAGTATTTT. It is translated as CASSHRLAGSTQYF.

V and J are TRBV6-1 and TRBJ2-6; D not resolved. Germline CDR1 and CDR2: MNHNS and SASEGT. V was cut by 6 bases and J by 0 bases, with 9 bases left in between. The CDR3 runs 15 residues. Here the CDR3 DNA reads TGTGCCAGCAGGAGTGGGGTCTCTGGGGCCAACGTCCTGACTTTC. Amino acid sequence: CASRSGVSGANVLTF.